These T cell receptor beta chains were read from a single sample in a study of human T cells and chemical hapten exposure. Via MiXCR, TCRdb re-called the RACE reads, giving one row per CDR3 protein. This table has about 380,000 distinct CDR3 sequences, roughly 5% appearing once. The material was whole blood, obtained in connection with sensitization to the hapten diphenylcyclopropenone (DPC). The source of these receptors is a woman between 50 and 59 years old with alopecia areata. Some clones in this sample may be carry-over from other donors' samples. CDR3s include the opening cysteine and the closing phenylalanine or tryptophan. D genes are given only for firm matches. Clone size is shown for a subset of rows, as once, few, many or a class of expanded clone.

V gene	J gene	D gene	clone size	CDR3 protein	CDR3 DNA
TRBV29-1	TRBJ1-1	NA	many	CSVDLASVNTEAFF	TGCAGCGTTGACCTGGCCTCCGTGAACACTGAAGCTTTCTTT
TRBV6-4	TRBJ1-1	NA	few	CASSDSTAGVTEAFF	TGTGCCAGCAGTGACTCAACAGCTGGCGTCACTGAAGCTTTCTTT
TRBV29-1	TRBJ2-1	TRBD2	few	CSVVGLAGGNEQFF	TGCAGCGTTGTAGGGCTAGCGGGAGGCAATGAGCAGTTCTTC
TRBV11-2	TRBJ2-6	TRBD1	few	CASSPRQGGSGANVLTF	TGTGCCAGCAGCCCCAGACAGGGGGGCTCTGGGGCCAACGTCCTGACTTTC
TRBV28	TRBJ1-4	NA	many	CASSSGTGFATNEKLFF	TGTGCCAGCAGCTCCGGGACCGGTTTTGCAACTAATGAAAAACTGTTTTTT
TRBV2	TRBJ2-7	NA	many	CASSERGHEQYF	TGTGCCAGCAGTGAACGGGGCCACGAGCAGTACTTC
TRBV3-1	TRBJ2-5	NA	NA	CASSQVSLETQYF	TGTGCCAGCAGCCAAGTCAGCCTCGAGACCCAGTACTTC
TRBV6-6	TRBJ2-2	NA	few	CASSVRRGTIGELFF	TGTGCCAGCAGTGTCCGACGAGGGACCATCGGGGAGCTGTTTTTT
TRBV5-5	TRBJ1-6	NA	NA	CASSRDTANSPLHF	TGTGCCAGCAGCCGGGACACAGCAAATTCACCCCTCCACTTT
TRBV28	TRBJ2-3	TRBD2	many	CASSNLAGPTDTQYF	TGTGCCAGCAGCAATCTAGCGGGCCCCACAGATACGCAGTATTTT
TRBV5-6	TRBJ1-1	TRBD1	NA	CASSPRGRGRKTEAFF	TGTGCCAGCAGCCCCCGTGGCAGGGGGCGGAAGACTGAAGCTTTCTTT
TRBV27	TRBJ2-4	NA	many	CASTLRASTQNIQYF	TGTGCCAGCACTCTAAGGGCTAGCACCCAAAACATTCAGTACTTC
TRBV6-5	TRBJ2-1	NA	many	CASSYEGETYNEQFF	TGTGCCAGCAGTTACGAGGGAGAAACCTACAATGAGCAGTTCTTC
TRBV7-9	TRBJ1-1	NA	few	CASSAELNTEAFF	TGTGCCAGCAGCGCCGAATTGAACACTGAAGCTTTCTTT
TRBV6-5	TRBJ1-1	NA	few	CASSTTGMVAFF	TGTGCCAGCAGTACTACAGGTATGGTGGCTTTCTTT
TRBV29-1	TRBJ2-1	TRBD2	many	CSVVGGGAGNEQFF	TGCAGCGTTGTCGGCGGGGGGGCCGGCAATGAGCAGTTCTTC
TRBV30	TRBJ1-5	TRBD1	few	CAWSGTGGQPQHF	TGTGCCTGGAGCGGGACAGGGGGGCAGCCCCAGCATTTT
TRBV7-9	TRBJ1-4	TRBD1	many	CASSSGQGRTEKLFF	TGTGCCAGCAGCAGCGGACAGGGGAGGACTGAAAAACTGTTTTTT
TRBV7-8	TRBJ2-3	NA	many	CASSLAFLADTQYF	TGTGCCAGCAGCCTAGCCTTCCTGGCGGATACGCAGTATTTT
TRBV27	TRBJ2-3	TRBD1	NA	CASRGRTGTGGENTDTQYF	TGTGCCAGCAGAGGGCGAACCGGGACAGGGGGCGAAAACACAGATACGCAGTATTTT
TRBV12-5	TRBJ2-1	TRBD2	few	CASEAGVYNEQFF	TGTGCTAGTGAGGCGGGGGTTTACAATGAGCAGTTCTTC
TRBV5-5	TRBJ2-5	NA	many	CASSLVRGEETQYF	TGTGCCAGCAGCTTGGTGAGAGGGGAAGAGACCCAGTACTTC
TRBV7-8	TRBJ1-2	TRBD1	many	CASSLGTGAYGYTF	TGTGCCAGCAGCTTAGGGACAGGGGCCTATGGCTACACCTTC
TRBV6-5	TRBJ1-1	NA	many	CASRWSGEAFF	TGTGCCAGCAGGTGGTCGGGGGAAGCTTTCTTT
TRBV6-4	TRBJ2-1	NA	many	CASSEDPSSYNEQFF	TGTGCCAGCAGTGAGGACCCCAGCTCCTACAATGAGCAGTTCTTC
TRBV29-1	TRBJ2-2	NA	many	CSVGAGNTGELFF	TGCAGCGTTGGAGCTGGTAACACCGGGGAGCTGTTTTTT
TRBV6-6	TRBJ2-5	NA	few	CASSYSRSGVETQYF	TGTGCCAGCAGTTACTCGAGGTCGGGCGTAGAGACCCAGTACTTC
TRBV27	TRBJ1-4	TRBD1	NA	CASSGQGAANEKLFF	TGTGCCAGCAGTGGACAGGGGGCAGCTAATGAAAAACTGTTTTTT
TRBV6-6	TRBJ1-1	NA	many	CASSRGLSTEAFF	TGTGCCAGCAGTCGCGGACTAAGCACTGAAGCTTTCTTT
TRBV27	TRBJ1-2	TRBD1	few	CASTPGQGEGYTF	TGTGCCAGCACCCCAGGACAGGGTGAGGGCTACACCTTC